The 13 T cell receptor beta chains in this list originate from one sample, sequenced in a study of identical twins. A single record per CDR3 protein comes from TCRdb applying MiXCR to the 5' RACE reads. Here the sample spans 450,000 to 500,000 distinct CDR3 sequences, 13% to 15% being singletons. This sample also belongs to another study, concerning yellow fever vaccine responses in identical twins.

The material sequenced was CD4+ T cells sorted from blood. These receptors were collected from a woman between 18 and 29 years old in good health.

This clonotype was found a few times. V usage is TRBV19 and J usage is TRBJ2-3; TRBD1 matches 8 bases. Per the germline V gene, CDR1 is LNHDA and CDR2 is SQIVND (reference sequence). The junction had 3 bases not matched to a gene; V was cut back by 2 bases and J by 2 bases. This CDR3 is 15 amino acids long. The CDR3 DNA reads TGTGCCAGTAGTATAAAGACAGGGGTCACAGATACGCAGTATTTT. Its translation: CASSIKTGVTDTQYF.

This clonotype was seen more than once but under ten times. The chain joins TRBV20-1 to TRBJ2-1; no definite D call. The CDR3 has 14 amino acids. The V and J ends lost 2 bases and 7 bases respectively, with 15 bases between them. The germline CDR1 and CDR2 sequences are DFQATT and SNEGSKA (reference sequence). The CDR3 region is CSARRDGVGNEQFF. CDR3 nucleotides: TGCAGTGCTAGAAGGGATGGGGTTGGTAATGAGCAGTTCTTC.

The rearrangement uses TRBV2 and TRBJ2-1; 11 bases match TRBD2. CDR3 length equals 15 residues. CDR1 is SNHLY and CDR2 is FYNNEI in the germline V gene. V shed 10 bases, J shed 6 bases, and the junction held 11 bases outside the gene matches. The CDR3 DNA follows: TGTGCCACAGAACGTATTAGCGGGAGGGCCAATGAGCAGTTCTTC. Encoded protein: CATERISGRANEQFF. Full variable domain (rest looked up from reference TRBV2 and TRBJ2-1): EPEVTQTPSHQVTQMGQEVILRCVPISNHLYFYWYRQILGQKVEFLVSFYNNEISEKSEIFDDQFSVERPDGSNFTLKIRSTKLEDSAMYFCATERISGRANEQFFGPGTRLTVL.

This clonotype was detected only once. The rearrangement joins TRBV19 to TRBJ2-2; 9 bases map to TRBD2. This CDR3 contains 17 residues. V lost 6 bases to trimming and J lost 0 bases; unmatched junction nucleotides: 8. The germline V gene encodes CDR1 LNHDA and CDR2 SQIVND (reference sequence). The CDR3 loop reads CASRKRGGGANTGELFF. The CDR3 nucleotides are TGTGCCAGTAGGAAAAGAGGCGGGGGGGCGAACACCGGGGAGCTGTTTTTT.

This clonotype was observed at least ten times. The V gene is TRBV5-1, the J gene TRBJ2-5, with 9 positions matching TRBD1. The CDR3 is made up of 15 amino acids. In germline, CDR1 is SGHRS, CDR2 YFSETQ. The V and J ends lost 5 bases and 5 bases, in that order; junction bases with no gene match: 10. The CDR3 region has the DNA TGCGCCAGCAGACAACCGGGACAGGGTTTCGAGACCCAGTACTTC. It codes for CASRQPGQGFETQYF. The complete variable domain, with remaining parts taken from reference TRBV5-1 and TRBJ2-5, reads KAGVTQTPRYLIKTRGQQVTLSCSPISGHRSVSWYQQTPGQGLQFLFEYFSETQRNKGNFPGRFSGRQFSNSRSEMNVSTLELGDSALYLCASRQPGQGFETQYFGPGTRLLVL.

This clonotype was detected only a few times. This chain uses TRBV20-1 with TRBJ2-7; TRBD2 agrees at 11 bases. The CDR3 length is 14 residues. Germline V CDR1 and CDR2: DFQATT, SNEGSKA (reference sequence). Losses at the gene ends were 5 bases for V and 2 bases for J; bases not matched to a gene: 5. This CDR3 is CSARNSGGAYEQYF. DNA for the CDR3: TGCAGTGCTCGAAATAGCGGGGGGGCCTACGAGCAGTACTTC.

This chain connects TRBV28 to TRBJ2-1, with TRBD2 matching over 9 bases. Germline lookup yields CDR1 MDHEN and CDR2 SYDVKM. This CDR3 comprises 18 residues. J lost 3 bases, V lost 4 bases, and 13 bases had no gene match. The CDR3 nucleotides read TGTGCCAGCAGTTCCCCTCCCATAGCGGGAGTCAACTACAATGAGCAGTTCTTC. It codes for CASSSPPIAGVNYNEQFF.

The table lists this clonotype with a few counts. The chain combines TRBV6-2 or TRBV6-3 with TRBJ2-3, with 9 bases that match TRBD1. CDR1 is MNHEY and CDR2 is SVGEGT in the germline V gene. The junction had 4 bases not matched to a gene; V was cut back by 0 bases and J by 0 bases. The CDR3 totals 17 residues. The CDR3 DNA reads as TGTGCCAGCAGTTACTCAACGGGACAGGGAAGCACAGATACGCAGTATTTT. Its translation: CASSYSTGQGSTDTQYF.

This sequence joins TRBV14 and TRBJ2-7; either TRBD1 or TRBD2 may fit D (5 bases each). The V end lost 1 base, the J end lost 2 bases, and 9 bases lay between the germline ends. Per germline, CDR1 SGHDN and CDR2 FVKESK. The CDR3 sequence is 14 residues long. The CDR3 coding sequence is TGTGCCAGCAGCCAAGCGGGGCCCACCTACGAGCAGTACTTC. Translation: CASSQAGPTYEQYF.

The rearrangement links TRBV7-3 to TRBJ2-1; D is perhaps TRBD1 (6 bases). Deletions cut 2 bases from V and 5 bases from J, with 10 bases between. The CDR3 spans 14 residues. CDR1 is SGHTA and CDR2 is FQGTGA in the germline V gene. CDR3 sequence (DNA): TGTGCCAGCAGCTTAGGCCGGGACAACAATGAGCAGTTCTTC. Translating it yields CASSLGRDNNEQFF.

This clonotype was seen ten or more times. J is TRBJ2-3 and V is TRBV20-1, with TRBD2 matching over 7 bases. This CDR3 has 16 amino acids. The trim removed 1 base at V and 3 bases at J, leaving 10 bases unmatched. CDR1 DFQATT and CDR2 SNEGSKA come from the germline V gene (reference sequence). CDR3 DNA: TGCAGTGCTAGAGGAGGGAGAAGCGGGGTTACAGATACGCAGTATTTT. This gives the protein CSARGGRSGVTDTQYF.

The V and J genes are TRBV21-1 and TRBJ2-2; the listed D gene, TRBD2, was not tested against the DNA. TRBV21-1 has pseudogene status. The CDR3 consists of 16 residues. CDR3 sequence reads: CANSKGTGAGTGELFF. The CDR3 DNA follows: TGTGCCAACAGCAAAGGAACGGGAGCGGGAACCGGGGAGCTGTTTTTT.

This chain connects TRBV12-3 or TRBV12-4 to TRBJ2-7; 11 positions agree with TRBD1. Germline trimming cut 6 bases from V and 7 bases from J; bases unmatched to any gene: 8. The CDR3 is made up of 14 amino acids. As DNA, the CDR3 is TGTGCCAGCAGACGAGGACAGGGGGCGTTTGAGCAGTACTTC. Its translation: CASRRGQGAFEQYF.